This entry is about one T cell receptor (beta chain). The antigen remains unidentified. Sequencing followed a ViraFEST assay step that expanded antigen-specific CD4+ T cells with viral peptide pools. The culture ran for about 11 days, and then CD4+ T cells were isolated. The healthy vaccine recipients, who had no prior SARS-CoV-2 infection, showed negative nucleocapsid antibodies. This table comes from immunoSEQ multiplex PCR, and its TCRdb copy is limited to in-frame clones, with some not included. The sample consists of 65,000 to 90,000 clones, roughly 79% of them appearing once. This entry is derived from a study of vaccination effects on CD4 cells after COVID-19. Study-wide findings and caveats: The study had few convalescent patients and no early post-infection timepoints.

The receptor comes from a human donor who received a COVID-19 vaccine. The starting material was CD4+ T cells from PBMCs cultured with SARS-CoV-2 spike peptides, obtained before COVID-19 vaccination.

CDR3 coding DNA: TGTGCCAGCAGCGTTTCCGACAGGTCCGGGGAGACCCAGTACTTC. It translates to CASSVSDRSGETQYF. The chain combines TRBV9 with TRBJ2-5; tentatively, D is TRBD1 (6 bases). The CDR3 totals 15 residues. Germline CDR1 is SGDLS and CDR2 is YYNGEE. V lost 2 bases and J lost 5, with 16 bases in between.